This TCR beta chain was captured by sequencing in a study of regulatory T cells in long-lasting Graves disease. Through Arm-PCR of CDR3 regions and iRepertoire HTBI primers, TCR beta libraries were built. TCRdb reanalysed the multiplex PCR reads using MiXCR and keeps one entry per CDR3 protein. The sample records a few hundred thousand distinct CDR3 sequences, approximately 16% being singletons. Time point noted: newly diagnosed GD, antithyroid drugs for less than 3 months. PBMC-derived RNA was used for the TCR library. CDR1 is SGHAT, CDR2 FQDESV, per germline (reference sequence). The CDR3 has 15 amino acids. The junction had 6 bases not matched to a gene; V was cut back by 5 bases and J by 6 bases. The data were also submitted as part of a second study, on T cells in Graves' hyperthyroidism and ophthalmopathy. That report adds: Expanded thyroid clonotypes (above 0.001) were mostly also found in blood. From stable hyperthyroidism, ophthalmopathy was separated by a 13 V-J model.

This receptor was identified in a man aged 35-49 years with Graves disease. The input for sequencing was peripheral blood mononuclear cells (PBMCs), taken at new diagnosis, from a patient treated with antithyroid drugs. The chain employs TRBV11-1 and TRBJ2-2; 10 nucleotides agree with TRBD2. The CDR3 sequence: CASSPLAGDSGELFF. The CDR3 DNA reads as TGTGCCAGCAGCCCCCTAGCGGGGGACTCCGGGGAGCTGTTTTTT. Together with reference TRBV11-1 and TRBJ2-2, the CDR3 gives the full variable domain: EAEVAQSPRYKITEKSQAVAFWCDPISGHATLYWYRQILGQGPELLVQFQDESVVDDSQLPKDRFSAERLKGVDSTLKIQPAELGDSAMYLCASSPLAGDSGELFFGEGSRLTVL.